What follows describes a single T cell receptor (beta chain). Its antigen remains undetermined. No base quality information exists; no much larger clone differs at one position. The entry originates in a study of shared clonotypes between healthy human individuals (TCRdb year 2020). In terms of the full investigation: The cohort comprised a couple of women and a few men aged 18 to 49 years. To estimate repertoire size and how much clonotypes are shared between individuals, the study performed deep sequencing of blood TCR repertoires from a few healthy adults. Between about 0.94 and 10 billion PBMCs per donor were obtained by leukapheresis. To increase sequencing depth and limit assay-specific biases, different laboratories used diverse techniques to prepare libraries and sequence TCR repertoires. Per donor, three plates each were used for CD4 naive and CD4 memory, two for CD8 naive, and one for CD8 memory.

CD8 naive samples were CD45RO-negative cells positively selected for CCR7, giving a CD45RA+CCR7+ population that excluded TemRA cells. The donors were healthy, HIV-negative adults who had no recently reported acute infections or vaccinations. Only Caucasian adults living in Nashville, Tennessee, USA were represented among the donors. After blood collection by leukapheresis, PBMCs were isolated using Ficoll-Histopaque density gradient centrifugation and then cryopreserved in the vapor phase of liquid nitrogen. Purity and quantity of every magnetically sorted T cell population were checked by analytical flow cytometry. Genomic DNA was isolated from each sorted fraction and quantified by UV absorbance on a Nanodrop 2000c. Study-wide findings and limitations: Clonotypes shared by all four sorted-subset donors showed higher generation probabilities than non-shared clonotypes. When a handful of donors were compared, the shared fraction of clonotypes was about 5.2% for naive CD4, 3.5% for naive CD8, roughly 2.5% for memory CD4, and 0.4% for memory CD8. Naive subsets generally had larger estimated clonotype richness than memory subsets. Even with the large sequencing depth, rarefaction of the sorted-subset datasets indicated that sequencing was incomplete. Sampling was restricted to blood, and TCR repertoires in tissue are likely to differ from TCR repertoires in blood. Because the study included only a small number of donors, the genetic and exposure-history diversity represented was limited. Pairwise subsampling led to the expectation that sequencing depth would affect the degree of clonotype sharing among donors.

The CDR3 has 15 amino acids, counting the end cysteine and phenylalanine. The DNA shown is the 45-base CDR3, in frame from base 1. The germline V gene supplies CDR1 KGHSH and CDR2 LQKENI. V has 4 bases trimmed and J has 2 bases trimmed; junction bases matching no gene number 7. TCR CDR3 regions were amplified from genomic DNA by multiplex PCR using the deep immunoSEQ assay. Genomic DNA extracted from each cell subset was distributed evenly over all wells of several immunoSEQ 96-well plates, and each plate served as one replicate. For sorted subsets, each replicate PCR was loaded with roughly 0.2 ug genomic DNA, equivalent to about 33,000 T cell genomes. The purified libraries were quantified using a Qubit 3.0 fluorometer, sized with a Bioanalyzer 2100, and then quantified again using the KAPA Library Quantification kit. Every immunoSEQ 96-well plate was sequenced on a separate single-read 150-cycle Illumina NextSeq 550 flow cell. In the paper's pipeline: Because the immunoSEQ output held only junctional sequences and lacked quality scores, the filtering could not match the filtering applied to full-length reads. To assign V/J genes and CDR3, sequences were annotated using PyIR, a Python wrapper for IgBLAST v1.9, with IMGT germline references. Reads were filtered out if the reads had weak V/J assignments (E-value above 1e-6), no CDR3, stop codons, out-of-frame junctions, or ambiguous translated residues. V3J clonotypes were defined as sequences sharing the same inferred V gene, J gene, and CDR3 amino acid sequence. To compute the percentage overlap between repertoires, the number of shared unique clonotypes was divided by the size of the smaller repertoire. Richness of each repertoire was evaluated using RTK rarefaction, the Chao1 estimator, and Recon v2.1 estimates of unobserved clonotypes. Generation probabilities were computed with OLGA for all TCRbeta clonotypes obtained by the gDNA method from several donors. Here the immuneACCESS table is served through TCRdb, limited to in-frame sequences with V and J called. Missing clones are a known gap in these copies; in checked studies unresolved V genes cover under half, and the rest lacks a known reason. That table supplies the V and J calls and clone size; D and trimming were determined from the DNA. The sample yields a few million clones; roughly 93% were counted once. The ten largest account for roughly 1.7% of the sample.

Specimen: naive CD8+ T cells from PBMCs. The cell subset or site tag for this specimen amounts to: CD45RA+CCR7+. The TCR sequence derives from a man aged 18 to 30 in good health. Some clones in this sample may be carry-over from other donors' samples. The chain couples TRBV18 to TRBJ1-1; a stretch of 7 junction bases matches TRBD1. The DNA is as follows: TGTGCCAGCTCACAAACGGGGGACAGTAACACTGAAGCTTTCTTT. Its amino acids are CASSQTGDSNTEAFF.